These T cell receptor beta chains were read from a single sample in a study of blood T cell dynamics during melanoma immunotherapy. Data came from immunoSEQ multiplex PCR; TCRdb stores just in-frame clones and leaves some out. The sample carries about 16,000 clones, 80% to 95% recorded once. This specimen consisted of blood, obtained from a patient treated with checkpoint blockade. Receptor source: a human donor with melanoma. Both conserved end residues are part of each CDR3. D genes are given only for firm matches. Expanded clones get a size class; other rows say once, few or many, or leave the size out.

d_call: .; v_call: TRBV7-2; clone_size: .; j_call: TRBJ2-3; cdr3_aa: CASSPGALLQGETDTQYF; cdr3_nt: TGTGCCAGCAGCCCGGGGGCCCTTCTACAGGGTGAAACAGATACGCAGTATTTT
d_call: .; v_call: TRBV30; clone_size: .; j_call: TRBJ1-1; cdr3_aa: CAWAADTEAFF; cdr3_nt: TGTGCCTGGGCTGCGGACACTGAAGCTTTCTTT
d_call: .; v_call: TRBV5-1; clone_size: once; j_call: TRBJ1-5; cdr3_aa: CASSLAGGGQPQHF; cdr3_nt: TGCGCCAGCAGCTTGGCCGGGGGTGGGCAGCCCCAGCATTTT
d_call: .; v_call: TRBV6-1; clone_size: .; j_call: TRBJ2-7; cdr3_aa: CASWGPLYEQYF; cdr3_nt: TGTGCCAGCTGGGGACCGCTCTACGAGCAGTACTTC
d_call: .; v_call: TRBV5-1; clone_size: .; j_call: TRBJ1-2; cdr3_aa: CASSLTGDSGKVPGYTF; cdr3_nt: TGCGCCAGCAGCTTGACCGGGGATTCAGGGAAGGTTCCTGGCTACACCTTC
d_call: .; v_call: TRBV30; clone_size: .; j_call: TRBJ2-7; cdr3_aa: CAWTQGPPYEQYF; cdr3_nt: TGTGCCTGGACCCAGGGGCCCCCCTACGAGCAGTACTTC
d_call: .; v_call: TRBV4-3; clone_size: .; j_call: TRBJ1-1; cdr3_aa: CASSVKGTGGQNTEAFF; cdr3_nt: TGCGCCAGCAGCGTAAAAGGGACGGGAGGGCAAAACACTGAAGCTTTCTTT
d_call: TRBD1; v_call: TRBV27; clone_size: .; j_call: TRBJ2-1; cdr3_aa: CASRTQDRNRNNEQFF; cdr3_nt: TGTGCCAGCAGGACCCAGGACAGGAATCGTAACAATGAGCAGTTCTTC
d_call: .; v_call: TRBV28; clone_size: once; j_call: TRBJ1-3; cdr3_aa: CASSPQDTGNTIYF; cdr3_nt: TGTGCCAGCAGCCCCCAGGACACTGGAAACACCATATATTTT
d_call: TRBD1; v_call: TRBV7-3; clone_size: few; j_call: TRBJ1-2; cdr3_aa: CASSGDRGHGYTF; cdr3_nt: TGTGCCAGCAGCGGGGACAGGGGACATGGCTACACCTTC
d_call: .; v_call: TRBV5-6; clone_size: once; j_call: TRBJ2-1; cdr3_aa: CASSLRGSYNEQFF; cdr3_nt: TGTGCCAGCAGCTTGCGGGGCTCCTACAATGAGCAGTTCTTC
d_call: .; v_call: TRBV29-1; clone_size: .; j_call: TRBJ1-1; cdr3_aa: CSVEALQGHTEAFF; cdr3_nt: TGCAGCGTTGAAGCGTTACAGGGACACACTGAAGCTTTCTTT
d_call: TRBD1; v_call: TRBV13; clone_size: .; j_call: TRBJ2-1; cdr3_aa: CASSFPDRGGNEQFF; cdr3_nt: TGTGCCAGCAGCTTTCCGGACAGGGGAGGGAATGAGCAGTTCTTC
d_call: TRBD2; v_call: TRBV7-9; clone_size: .; j_call: TRBJ2-2; cdr3_aa: CASSLPPRLAGLTGELFF; cdr3_nt: TGTGCCAGCAGCTTACCCCCCCGACTAGCGGGACTCACCGGGGAGCTGTTTTTT
d_call: .; v_call: TRBV5-1; clone_size: .; j_call: TRBJ2-5; cdr3_aa: CASKGGGTQETQYF; cdr3_nt: TGCGCCAGCAAGGGGGGGGGAACCCAAGAGACCCAGTACTTC